Listed here are 31 T cell receptor beta chains from one sample, sequenced in a study of T cell repertoires in cytomegalovirus infection. These receptors are not linked to any known antigen. A single record per CDR3 protein comes from TCRdb applying MiXCR to the reads. Here the sample spans about a million distinct CDR3 sequences, roughly 31% being singletons. The sample consisted of cultured CD8+ T cells from PBMCs, taken from culture after CMV antigen stimulation. These receptors were collected from a human donor in good health (CMV status not recorded). Some clones in this sample may be carry-over from other donors' samples.

This clonotype has more than one count but fewer than ten. CDR3: CASSYVTVMDTQYF. CDR3 nucleotides: TGTGCCAGCAGTTACGTAACGGTGATGGATACGCAGTATTTT. The chain uses TRBV6-2 or TRBV6-3 and TRBJ2-3; D is unclear. V lost 2 bases and J 6 bases, leaving 12 bases between the germline ends. Germline-derived CDR1 and CDR2 are MNHEY and SVGEGT. This CDR3 contains 14 residues.

This clonotype was observed a handful of times. The gene calls are TRBV27 and TRBJ1-2; a possible D gene is TRBD1 (6 bases). V dropped 0 bases and J dropped 3 bases, with 8 bases sitting between them. The CDR3 consists of 14 residues. Germline V gene lookup returns CDR1 MNHEY and CDR2 SMNVEV (reference sequence). Here the CDR3 DNA reads TGTGCCAGCAGTTTATCACAGGGCGACTATGGCTACACCTTC. Translated, it gives CASSLSQGDYGYTF.

The chain couples TRBV5-1 to TRBJ2-1; 8 bases fit TRBD2. The V and J ends lost 3 bases and 3 bases, in that order; junction bases with no gene match: 8. The germline CDR1 and CDR2 sequences are SGHRS and YFSETQ. The CDR3 sequence is 16 residues long. The CDR3 loop reads CASSYLAAGGYNEQFF. CDR3 DNA sequence: TGCGCCAGCAGCTACCTAGCGGCGGGGGGCTACAATGAGCAGTTCTTC.

This clonotype showed up just a few times. The rearrangement uses TRBV13 and TRBJ2-5, with 8 bases lining up with TRBD1. CDR1 and CDR2 from the germline V gene are PRHDT and FYEKMQ (reference sequence). This CDR3 has 13 amino acids. Losses at the gene ends were 5 bases for V and 5 bases for J; bases not matched to a gene: 4. CDR3 sequence (DNA): TGTGCCAGCAGCGGACAGGGAGTCGAGACCCAGTACTTC. It is translated as CASSGQGVETQYF.

The genes are TRBV19 and TRBJ1-5; tentatively, D is TRBD1 (5 bases). The CDR3 extends over 15 amino acids. Germline CDR1 LNHDA, CDR2 SQIVND (reference sequence). Trimming pared 3 bases from V and 5 bases from J, leaving 14 bases between. CDR3: CASSILRDVDQPQHF. The DNA for the CDR3 is TGTGCCAGTAGTATTTTGAGGGACGTGGATCAGCCCCAGCATTTT.

This clonotype came up a few times. The chain carries TRBV4-1 and TRBJ2-7; 7 positions agree with TRBD2. Germline lookup yields CDR1 MGHRA and CDR2 YSYEKL. With 0 bases clipped from V and 2 bases from J, the junction kept 7 bases outside the gene matches. There are 16 residues in the CDR3. The DNA for the CDR3 is TGCGCCAGCAGCCAAGAGATCCGGGACTACACCTACGAGCAGTACTTC. It specifies CASSQEIRDYTYEQYF.

Details on this clonotype: Possible read error: a much larger clone is one base away. The chain joins TRBV6-1 to TRBJ2-3; no clear D. There are 12 residues in the CDR3. V lost 5 bases to trimming and J lost 2 bases, with 5 bases between them. Germline lookup yields CDR1 MNHNS and CDR2 SASEGT. CDR3 amino acids: CASSYDTDTQYF. The CDR3 DNA reads as TGTGCCAGCAGTTACGACACAGATACGCAGTATTTT.

The rearrangement links TRBV7-9 to TRBJ1-5; 10 positions agree with TRBD1. The CDR3 totals 15 residues. Germline V gene lookup returns CDR1 SEHNR and CDR2 FQNEAQ (reference sequence). V shed 1 base and J 9 bases; nucleotides not matched to a gene: 6. CDR3 amino acids: CASSLDGDRGRPQHF. CDR3 nucleotide sequence: TGTGCCAGCAGCTTAGACGGCGACAGGGGGCGGCCCCAGCATTTT.

The V gene is TRBV28, the J gene TRBJ1-1; D remains unclear. CDR3 length equals 17 residues. Germline CDR1 reads MDHEN; CDR2 reads SYDVKM. V shed 0 bases and J shed 1 base, with 15 bases lying between them. The CDR3 here is CASSLWGAISGNTEAFF. CDR3 nucleotide sequence: TGTGCCAGCAGTTTATGGGGTGCCATAAGCGGGAACACTGAAGCTTTCTTT.

J is TRBJ2-7 and V is TRBV6-1, with D possibly matching TRBD2 (5 bases). Looked up from germline, CDR1 is MNHNS and CDR2 is SASEGT. Trimming removed 11 bases at V and 9 bases at J, with 20 bases between. The length of the CDR3 is 12 residues. The DNA for the CDR3 is TGTGCCCGTATTTCAGCGGAATGTGGGCAGTACTTC. Amino acid sequence: CARISAECGQYF.

This sequence joins TRBV20-1 and TRBJ1-4; D is undetermined. V was pared by 5 bases and J by 8 bases, with 12 bases between. CDR1 and CDR2 from the germline V gene are DFQATT and SNEGSKA (reference sequence). The CDR3 is 12 amino acids. The CDR3 region has the DNA TGCAGTGCTCCCGGGATAGGGGAAAAACTGTTTTTT. Amino acid sequence: CSAPGIGEKLFF.

The chain couples TRBV4-1 to TRBJ2-1, with D possibly matching TRBD2 (5 bases). The V gene lost 0 bases and the J gene lost 7 bases, with 10 bases spanning the gap. This CDR3 has 14 amino acids. The germline V gene has CDR1 MGHRA and CDR2 YSYEKL. The CDR3 bases are TGCGCCAGCAGCCAAGAGCGGGTAGAAAATGAGCAGTTCTTC. Translating gives CASSQERVENEQFF.

The rearrangement joins TRBV11-2 to TRBJ2-1; possibly TRBD1 or TRBD2 for D (5 bases each). This CDR3 region has 18 residues. Germline V gene data show CDR1 as SGHAT and CDR2 as FQNNGV. The ends were cut back, 4 bases at V and 2 bases at J, with 21 bases in the middle. The CDR3 protein is CASSSPLGVLNPYNEQFF. The CDR3 nucleotides are TGTGCCAGCAGCTCCCCTCTGGGGGTTTTGAACCCCTACAATGAGCAGTTCTTC.

The J gene is TRBJ1-1, the V gene TRBV6-2 or TRBV6-3; unclear D gene. The CDR3 is 13 amino acids. V shed 0 bases and J shed 6 bases, with 8 bases lying between them. Germline CDR1 MNHEY, CDR2 SVGEGT. In nucleotides, the CDR3 is TGTGCCAGCAGTTACTCGCTGAGGGCTGAAGCTTTCTTT. This translates into CASSYSLRAEAFF.

Only one count was recorded for this clonotype. A read error may produce the germline difference seen at one junction end. CDR3 protein: CASSPNSRGKLFF. DNA of the CDR3: TGTGCTAGCAGCCCCAATTCGAGGGGAAAACTGTTTTTT. The chain links TRBV7-6 to TRBJ1-4, with D perhaps TRBD1 (5 bases). There are 13 residues in the CDR3. The germline V gene has CDR1 SGHVS and CDR2 FNYEAQ.

This clonotype was seen a few times. The chain uses TRBV27 and TRBJ2-1; 9 bases map to TRBD1. This CDR3 has 16 residues. Germline assignment: CDR1 MNHEY and CDR2 SMNVEV (reference sequence). The junction had 10 bases not matched to a gene; V was cut back by 5 bases and J by 5 bases. CDR3 protein: CASSLLGTGLNNEQFF. Here the CDR3 DNA reads TGTGCCAGCAGTCTCCTCGGGACAGGGTTGAACAATGAGCAGTTCTTC.

The chain employs TRBV7-9 and TRBJ1-4, with TRBD1 matching 8 bases. V trimming: 4 bases; J trimming: 2 bases; junction bases outside the gene matches: 18. Looked up from germline, CDR1 is SEHNR and CDR2 is FQNEAQ (reference sequence). The CDR3 sequence is 20 residues long. The CDR3 bases are TGTGCCAGCAGCTGGCCCTCTCCGCAGGGGGCGCGAGTGACTAATGAAAAACTGTTTTTT. It translates to CASSWPSPQGARVTNEKLFF.

The J gene is TRBJ2-3, the V gene TRBV20-1; D may be TRBD1 (6 bases). This CDR3 has 17 amino acids. Trimming stripped 6 bases from V and 0 bases from J, with 22 bases between. Germline V gene data show CDR1 as DFQATT and CDR2 as SNEGSKA (reference sequence). CDR3 in amino acids: CSASPIGTPASTDTQYF. Written as DNA, the CDR3 is TGCAGTGCATCCCCCATCGGGACACCCGCTAGCACAGATACGCAGTATTTT.

The chain employs TRBV12-3 or TRBV12-4 and TRBJ1-5; TRBD1 might be the D (6 bases). Trimming shortened V by 5 bases and J by 11 bases, and 31 bases separated the two germline ends. This CDR3 has 18 amino acids. The CDR3 DNA reads as TGTGCCAGCAGTCCGGAAAAACAGGGTTTGGTGGCTAATCATGCCCAGCATTTT. The encoded protein is CASSPEKQGLVANHAQHF.

This clonotype has ten or more counts. The CDR3 here is CASSWGQGNYGYTF. CDR3 DNA: TGTGCCAGCAGCTGGGGACAGGGGAACTATGGCTACACCTTC. The chain employs TRBV7-8 and TRBJ1-2; the match to TRBD1 covers 10 bases. The ends lost 4 bases at V and 2 bases at J; junction bases unmatched: 1. CDR1 is SGHVS, CDR2 FQNEAQ, per germline. This CDR3 spans 14 amino acids.

Ten or more counts support this clonotype. This rearrangement joins TRBV6-5 to TRBJ2-6; no reliable D call. Germline V gives CDR1 MNHEY, CDR2 SVGAGI. V was clipped by 0 bases and J by 0 bases, with 3 bases between them. The CDR3 consists of 15 residues. For the CDR3, the DNA is TGTGCCAGCAGTTACTCGATCTCTGGGGCCAACGTCCTGACTTTC. This codes for CASSYSISGANVLTF.

This clonotype was seen a few times. The chain recombines TRBV20-1 with TRBJ2-1, with TRBD2 as a possible D gene (5 bases). CDR3 length: 16 residues. Germline V lookup: CDR1 DFQATT, CDR2 SNEGSKA (reference sequence). The ends were cut back, 0 bases at V and 4 bases at J, with 16 bases in the middle. The DNA for the CDR3 is TGCAGTGCTAGAGATCTACTAGGTGAGGGATACAATGAGCAGTTCTTC. This encodes CSARDLLGEGYNEQFF.

The chain recombines TRBV2 with TRBJ2-2; D is ambiguous. V lost 0 bases and J lost 6, with 14 bases in between. The CDR3 covers 16 residues. Germline CDR1 and CDR2: SNHLY and FYNNEI. The CDR3 DNA reads as TGTGCCAGCAGTGAAGCGAACCCACTCCGGGCCGGGGAGCTGTTTTTT. Its translation is CASSEANPLRAGELFF. Variable domain in full (rest from reference TRBV2 and TRBJ2-2): EPEVTQTPSHQVTQMGQEVILRCVPISNHLYFYWYRQILGQKVEFLVSFYNNEISEKSEIFDDQFSVERPDGSNFTLKIRSTKLEDSAMYFCASSEANPLRAGELFFGEGSRLTVL.

The V and J genes are TRBV28 and TRBJ2-3, with a tentative D call TRBD2 (5 bases). Germline assignment: CDR1 MDHEN and CDR2 SYDVKM. The CDR3 covers 15 residues. Trimming left V 1 base short and J 5 bases short, with 13 bases between. CDR3 bases: TGTGCCAGCAGTTTATTGGAAAGCCGGGAAGATACGCAGTATTTT. This gives the protein CASSLLESREDTQYF.

This clonotype has more than one count but fewer than ten. The chain employs TRBV20-1 and TRBJ1-1, with D uncertain. This CDR3 has 15 amino acids. CDR1 DFQATT and CDR2 SNEGSKA come from the germline V gene (reference sequence). V dropped 2 bases and J dropped 1 base, with 14 bases sitting between them. The CDR3 loop is CSARSSSWGNTEAFF. The CDR3 nucleotides read TGCAGTGCTAGATCCTCGAGCTGGGGGAACACTGAAGCTTTCTTT.

The V call is TRBV4-3, the J call TRBJ2-5; D is possibly TRBD2 (7 bases). There are 15 residues in the CDR3. Germline CDR1 reads LGHNA; CDR2 reads YSLEER. Trimming took off 0 bases at V and 7 bases at J, with 15 bases between the two ends. The CDR3 sequence is CASSQERRGRGTQYF. CDR3 sequence (DNA): TGCGCCAGCAGCCAAGAACGGCGGGGGCGCGGGACCCAGTACTTC.

The rearrangement uses TRBV12-3 or TRBV12-4 and TRBJ1-1; maybe TRBD1 (5 bases). The V gene lost 3 bases and the J gene lost 10 bases, with 9 bases spanning the gap. The CDR3 totals 11 residues. Here the CDR3 reads CASSFGALAFF. The CDR3, as DNA: TGTGCCAGCAGTTTTGGGGCGCTAGCTTTCTTT.

This clonotype turned up a few times. The chain recombines TRBV4-1 with TRBJ2-1; TRBD2 matches at 7 bases. This CDR3 spans 15 amino acids. The V gene's germline CDR1 is MGHRA and CDR2 YSYEKL. With 0 bases clipped from V and 8 bases from J, the junction kept 7 bases outside the gene matches. CDR3 in DNA: TGCGCCAGCAGCCAAGAGCCCGGGGGGAGGGATGAGCAGTTCTTC. Amino acids: CASSQEPGGRDEQFF.

A few counts support this clonotype. The rearrangement links TRBV6-6 to TRBJ2-5, with 8 bases lining up with TRBD1. The V gene end was trimmed by 5 bases and the J gene end by 4 bases; junction bases not matched to a gene: 6. Germline CDR1 reads MNHNY; CDR2 reads SVGAGI (reference sequence). This CDR3 spans 14 amino acids. The CDR3 sequence: CASSKTGDGETQYF. The CDR3 nucleotides are TGTGCCAGCAGTAAGACAGGGGACGGAGAGACCCAGTACTTC.

This clonotype was found a few times. The V gene is TRBV4-1, the J gene TRBJ2-2, with 9 positions matching TRBD1. The CDR3 runs to 16 residues. V dropped 4 bases and J dropped 3; count of bases not matched to a gene: 6. Germline CDR1 is MGHRA and CDR2 is YSYEKL. CDR3 DNA: TGCGCCAGCAGCCCTGGGACAGGGTTGTACACCGGGGAGCTGTTTTTT. As protein: CASSPGTGLYTGELFF.

The table lists this clonotype with a few counts. The rearrangement links TRBV24-1 to TRBJ2-1; 8 bases agree with TRBD1. CDR1 is KGHDR, CDR2 SFDVKD, per germline. Trimming cost V 4 bases and J 3 bases; bases outside gene matches: 10. There are 17 residues in the CDR3. The CDR3 sequence is CATSDHQTGAYYNEQFF. The CDR3 nucleotides read TGTGCCACCAGTGACCACCAGACAGGGGCTTACTACAATGAGCAGTTCTTC.